The present T cell receptor (beta chain) was sequenced within a study of blood T cell repertoires in COVID-19. The protocol was immunoSEQ multiplex PCR, while the TCRdb copy is restricted to in-frame clones and leaves out a portion. The data contain about 14,000 clones, about 83% of them seen just once; the ten biggest clones take up roughly a sixth. In its sample, this clone was seen a few times. A much larger clonotype is one base distant, so this may be a read error. The germline V gene has CDR1 ENHRY and CDR2 SYGVKD. CDR3 size: 13 residues. Trimming removed 4 bases from V and 2 bases from J, with 9 bases in between.

The clonotype comes from a human donor with active COVID-19. The donor label of this sample is uncertain. Material: peripheral blood. The chain links TRBV10-3 to TRBJ2-7; tentatively, D is TRBD1 (5 bases). CDR3 nucleotide sequence: TGTGCCATCAGTGGTGGGGCCACCTACGAGCAGTACTTC. It codes for CAISGGATYEQYF.